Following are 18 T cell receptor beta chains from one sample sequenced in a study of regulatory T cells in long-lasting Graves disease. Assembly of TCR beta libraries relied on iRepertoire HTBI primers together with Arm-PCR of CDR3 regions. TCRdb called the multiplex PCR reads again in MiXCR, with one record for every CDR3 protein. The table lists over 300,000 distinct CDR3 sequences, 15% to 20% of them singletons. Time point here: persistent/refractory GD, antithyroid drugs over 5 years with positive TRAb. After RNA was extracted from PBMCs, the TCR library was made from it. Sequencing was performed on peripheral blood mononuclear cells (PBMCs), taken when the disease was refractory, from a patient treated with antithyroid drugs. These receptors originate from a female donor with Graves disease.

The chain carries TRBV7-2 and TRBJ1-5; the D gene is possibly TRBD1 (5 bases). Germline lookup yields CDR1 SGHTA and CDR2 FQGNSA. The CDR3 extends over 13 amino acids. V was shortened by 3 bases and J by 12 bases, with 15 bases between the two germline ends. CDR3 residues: CASSFGGKSFQHF. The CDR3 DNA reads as TGTGCCAGCAGCTTCGGGGGTAAATCATTCCAGCATTTT.

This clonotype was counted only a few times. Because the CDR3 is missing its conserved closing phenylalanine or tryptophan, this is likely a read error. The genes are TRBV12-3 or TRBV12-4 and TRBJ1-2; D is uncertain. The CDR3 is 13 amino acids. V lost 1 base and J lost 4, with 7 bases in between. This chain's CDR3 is CASSLDRGYGYTL. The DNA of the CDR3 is TGTGCCAGCAGTTTAGACAGAGGCTATGGCTACACCCTC.

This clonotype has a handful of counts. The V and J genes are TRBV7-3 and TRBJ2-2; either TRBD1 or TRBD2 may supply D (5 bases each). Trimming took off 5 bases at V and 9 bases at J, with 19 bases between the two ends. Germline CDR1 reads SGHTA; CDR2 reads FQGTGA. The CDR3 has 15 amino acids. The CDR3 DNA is TGTGCCAGCAGCCCGACATGGGGGACGCAGAGGGAGCTGTTTTTT. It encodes CASSPTWGTQRELFF.

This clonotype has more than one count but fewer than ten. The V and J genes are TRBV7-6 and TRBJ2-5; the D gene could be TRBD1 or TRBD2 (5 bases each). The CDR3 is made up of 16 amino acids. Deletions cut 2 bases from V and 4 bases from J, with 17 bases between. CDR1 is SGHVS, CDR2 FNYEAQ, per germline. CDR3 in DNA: TGTGCCAGCAGCTTAAGTATCCGAGGGGCACGAGAGACCCAGTACTTC. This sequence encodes CASSLSIRGARETQYF.

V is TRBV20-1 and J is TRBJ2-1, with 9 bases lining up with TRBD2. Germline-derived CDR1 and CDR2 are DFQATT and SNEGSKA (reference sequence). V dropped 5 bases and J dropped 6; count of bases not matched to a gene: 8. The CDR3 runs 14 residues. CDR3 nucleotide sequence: TGCAGTGCTCCTCGCGGACTAGCGAGCAATGAGCAGTTCTTC. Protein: CSAPRGLASNEQFF.

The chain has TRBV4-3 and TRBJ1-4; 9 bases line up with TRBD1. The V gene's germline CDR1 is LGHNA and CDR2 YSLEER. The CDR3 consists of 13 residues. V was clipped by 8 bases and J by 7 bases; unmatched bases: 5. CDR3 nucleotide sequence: TGCGCCAGCGTCGGGACAGGGACTGAAAAACTGTTTTTT. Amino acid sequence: CASVGTGTEKLFF.

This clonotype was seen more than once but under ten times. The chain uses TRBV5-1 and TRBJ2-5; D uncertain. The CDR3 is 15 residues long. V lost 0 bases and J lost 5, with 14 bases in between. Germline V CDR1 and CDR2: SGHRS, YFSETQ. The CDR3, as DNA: TGCGCCAGCAGCTTGGTTTCCCGAACGGCGGAGACCCAGTACTTC. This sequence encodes CASSLVSRTAETQYF.

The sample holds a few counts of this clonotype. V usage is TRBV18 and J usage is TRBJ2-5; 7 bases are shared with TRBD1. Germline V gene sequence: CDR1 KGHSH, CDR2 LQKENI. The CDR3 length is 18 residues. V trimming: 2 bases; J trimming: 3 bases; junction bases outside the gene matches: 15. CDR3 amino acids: CASSPYVVQPGGEETQYF. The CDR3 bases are TGTGCCAGCTCACCATACGTCGTACAGCCAGGGGGAGAAGAGACCCAGTACTTC.

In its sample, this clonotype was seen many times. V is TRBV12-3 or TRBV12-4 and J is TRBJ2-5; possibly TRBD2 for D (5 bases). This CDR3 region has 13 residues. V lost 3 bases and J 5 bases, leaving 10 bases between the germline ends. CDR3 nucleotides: TGTGCCAGCAGTTTTTTGGGCGGGGAGACCCAGTACTTC. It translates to CASSFLGGETQYF.

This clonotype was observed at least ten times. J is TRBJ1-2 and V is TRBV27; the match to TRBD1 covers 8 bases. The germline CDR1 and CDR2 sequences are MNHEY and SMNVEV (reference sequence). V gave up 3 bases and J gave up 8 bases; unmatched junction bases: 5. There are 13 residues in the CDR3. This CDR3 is CASSLGTGQGYTF. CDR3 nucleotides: TGTGCCAGCAGTTTGGGGACAGGTCAAGGCTACACCTTC.

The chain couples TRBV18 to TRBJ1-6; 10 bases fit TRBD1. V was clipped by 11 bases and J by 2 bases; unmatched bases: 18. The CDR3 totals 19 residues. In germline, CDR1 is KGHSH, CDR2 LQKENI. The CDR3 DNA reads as TGTGCCTCCCTCAGAGAGACAGGGGGCGACCGACCCTATAATTCACCCCTCCACTTT. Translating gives CASLRETGGDRPYNSPLHF.

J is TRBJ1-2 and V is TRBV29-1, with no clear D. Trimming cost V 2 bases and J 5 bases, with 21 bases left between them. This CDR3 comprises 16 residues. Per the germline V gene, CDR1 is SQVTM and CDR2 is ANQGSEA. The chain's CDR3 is CSVEFVETYQHYGYTF. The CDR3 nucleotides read TGCAGCGTTGAATTCGTGGAGACCTACCAACATTATGGCTACACCTTC.

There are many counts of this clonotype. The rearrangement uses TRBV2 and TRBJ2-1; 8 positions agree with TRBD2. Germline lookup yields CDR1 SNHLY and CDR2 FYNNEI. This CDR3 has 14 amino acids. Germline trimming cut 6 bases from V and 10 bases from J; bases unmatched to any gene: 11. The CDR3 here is CASSQERGKIEQFF. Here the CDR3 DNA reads TGTGCCAGCAGCCAAGAGCGGGGGAAGATCGAGCAGTTCTTC.

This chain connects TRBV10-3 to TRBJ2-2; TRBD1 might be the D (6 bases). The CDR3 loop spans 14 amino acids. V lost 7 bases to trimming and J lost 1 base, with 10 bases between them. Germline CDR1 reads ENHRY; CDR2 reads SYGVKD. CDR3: CAITPGQNTGELFF. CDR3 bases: TGTGCCATCACTCCGGGACAGAACACCGGGGAGCTGTTTTTT.

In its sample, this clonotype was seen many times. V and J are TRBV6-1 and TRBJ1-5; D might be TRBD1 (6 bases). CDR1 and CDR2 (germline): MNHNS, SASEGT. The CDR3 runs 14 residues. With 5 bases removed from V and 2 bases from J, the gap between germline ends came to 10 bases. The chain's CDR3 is CASSMDSRNQPQHF. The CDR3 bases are TGTGCCAGCAGTATGGACAGCCGCAATCAGCCCCAGCATTTT.

CDR3 loop: CSARDGTGGAGGYTF. The DNA of the CDR3 is TGCAGTGCTAGAGACGGGACCGGGGGTGCCGGTGGCTACACCTTC. This chain uses TRBV20-1 with TRBJ1-2, with a weak D call TRBD1 (5 bases). The CDR3 length is 15 residues. Per germline, CDR1 DFQATT and CDR2 SNEGSKA (reference sequence). Trimming pared 0 bases from V and 7 bases from J, leaving 18 bases between.

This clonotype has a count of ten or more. CDR3 in DNA: TGTGCCAGCTCACCAACCAGTCCACAGGGGGCACGAGGCTACACCTTC. It yields the protein CASSPTSPQGARGYTF. The V and J genes are TRBV18 and TRBJ1-2; 9 nucleotides agree with TRBD1. The CDR3 spans 16 residues. Germline-derived CDR1 and CDR2 are KGHSH and LQKENI. Trimming cost V 2 bases and J 8 bases; bases outside gene matches: 12.

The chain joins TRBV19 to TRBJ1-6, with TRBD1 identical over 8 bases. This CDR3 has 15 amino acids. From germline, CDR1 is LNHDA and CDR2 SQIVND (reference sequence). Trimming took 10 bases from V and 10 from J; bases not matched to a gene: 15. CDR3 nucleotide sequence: TGTGCCACCCGGCCCCCCACAGGGGGGTTGTCACCCCTCCACTTT. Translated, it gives CATRPPTGGLSPLHF.